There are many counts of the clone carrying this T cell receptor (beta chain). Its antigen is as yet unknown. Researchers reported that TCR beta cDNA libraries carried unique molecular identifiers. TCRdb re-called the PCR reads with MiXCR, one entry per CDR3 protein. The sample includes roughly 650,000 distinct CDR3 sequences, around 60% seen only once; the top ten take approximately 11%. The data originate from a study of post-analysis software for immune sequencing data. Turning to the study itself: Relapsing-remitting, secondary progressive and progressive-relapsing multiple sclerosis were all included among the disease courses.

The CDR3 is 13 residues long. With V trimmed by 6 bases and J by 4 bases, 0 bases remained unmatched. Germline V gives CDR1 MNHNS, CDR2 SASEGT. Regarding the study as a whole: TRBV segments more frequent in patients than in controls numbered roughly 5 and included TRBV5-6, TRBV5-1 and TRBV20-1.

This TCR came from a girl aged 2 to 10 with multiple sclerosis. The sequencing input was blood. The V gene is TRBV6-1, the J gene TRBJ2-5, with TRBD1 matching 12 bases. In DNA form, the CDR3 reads TGTGCCAGCAGGGGACAGGGGGCAGAGACCCAGTACTTC. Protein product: CASRGQGAETQYF.